The 6 T cell receptor beta chains in this list originate from one sample, sequenced in a study of early T cells in non-severe SARS-CoV-2 infection. TCRdb redid the calling of the 5' RACE reads with MiXCR, one entry per CDR3 protein. The sample consists of 50,000 to 65,000 distinct CDR3 sequences, roughly an eighth of them appearing once. Sequencing was done on a sample of whole blood. The receptor source for this set is an adult who was a healthcare worker with PCR-confirmed SARS-CoV-2 infection or an uninfected control (not recorded which).

The chain couples TRBV5-4 to TRBJ2-1; a weak D match, TRBD2 (6 bases). V was trimmed by 0 bases and J by 2 bases, leaving 6 bases between them. This CDR3 is 14 amino acids long. Germline CDR1 reads SGHNT; CDR2 reads YYREEE (reference sequence). The DNA of the CDR3 is TGTGCCAGCAGCTTGGGACTAGCCTACAATGAGCAGTTCTTC. It specifies CASSLGLAYNEQFF. The variable domain in full, with the rest retrieved from reference TRBV5-4 and TRBJ2-1, is ETGVTQSPTHLIKTRGQQVTLRCSSQSGHNTVSWYQQALGQGPQFIFQYYREEENGRGNFPPRFSGLQFPNYSSELNVNALELDDSALYLCASSLGLAYNEQFFGPGTRLTVL.

In its sample, this clonotype was seen a few times. The V gene is TRBV20-1, the J gene TRBJ2-5; 16 bases agree with TRBD2. Per the germline V gene, CDR1 is DFQATT and CDR2 is SNEGSKA (reference sequence). With V trimmed by 3 bases and J by 5 bases, 3 bases remained unmatched. The CDR3 length is 15 residues. CDR3 sequence: CSARGLAGGKETQYF. The CDR3 DNA follows: TGCAGTGCTAGGGGACTAGCGGGGGGGAAGGAGACCCAGTACTTC.

The CDR3 spells CASSYQSPGYEQYF. In DNA form, the CDR3 reads TGTGCCAGCAGCTATCAGTCCCCTGGGTACGAGCAGTACTTC. The chain links TRBV6-2 or TRBV6-3 to TRBJ2-7; D is ambiguous. The V end lost 6 bases, the J end lost 4 bases, and 16 bases lay between the germline ends. Germline CDR1 MNHEY, CDR2 SVGEGT. The length of the CDR3 is 14 residues.

The CDR3 coding sequence is TGTGCCAGCAGTGAACCCCCAATTTGGGCCCAATCTGGAAACACCATATATTTT. This gives the protein CASSEPPIWAQSGNTIYF. This sequence joins TRBV6-1 and TRBJ1-3, with D uncertain. Germline-derived CDR1 and CDR2 are MNHNS and SASEGT. This CDR3 has 18 amino acids. V was trimmed by 2 bases and J by 1 base, leaving 18 bases between them.

This clonotype was recorded at least ten times. The chain is built from TRBV30 and TRBJ1-5; 9 bases are shared with TRBD1. CDR1 and CDR2 (germline): GTSNPN, SVGIG (reference sequence). This CDR3 is built from 14 residues. With 1 base clipped from V and 7 bases from J, the junction kept 5 bases outside the gene matches. This CDR3 is CAWSALTGGQPQHF. CDR3 in DNA: TGTGCCTGGAGTGCTTTGACAGGGGGACAGCCCCAGCATTTT.

This rearrangement joins TRBV11-2 to TRBJ2-1; 8 positions agree with TRBD1. This CDR3 has 16 residues. J was trimmed by 5 bases and V by 3 bases; bases with no gene match: 9. Per the germline V gene, CDR1 is SGHAT and CDR2 is FQNNGV. The CDR3 here is CASSFGTGLLDNEQFF. CDR3 nucleotide sequence: TGTGCCAGCAGCTTCGGGACAGGTCTCCTCGACAATGAGCAGTTCTTC.